In this sample, the clone carrying this T cell receptor beta chain is medium-sized. Its antigen is not identified. This entry is derived from a study of liver allograft versus peripheral blood T cells. The overall study: The study compared liver allograft T cell receptor repertoires against peripheral blood repertoires of liver transplant recipients. Study observations and caveats: Intragraft liver T cell receptor repertoires reportedly differed from peripheral blood repertoires.

Each CDR3 protein gets one entry after TCRdb re-called the reads with MiXCR. The sample has roughly 7,500 distinct CDR3 sequences; about 18% are singletons. This clonotype originated in a human patient who had a liver transplant. Part of the T cells may come from the graft donor.

CDR3 protein: CASSGGQDNQPQHF. In nucleotides, the CDR3 is TGTGCCAGCAGCGGGGGACAGGACAATCAGCCCCAGCATTTT. The V and J genes are TRBV7-9 and TRBJ1-5; 8 bases align to TRBD1. J was trimmed by 3 bases and V by 5 bases; bases with no gene match: 3. Germline CDR1 SEHNR, CDR2 FQNEAQ (reference sequence). The CDR3 length is 14 residues.